This T cell receptor (beta chain) is drawn from a study of shared clonotypes between healthy human individuals. TCRdb's copy holds only in-frame clones and misses some; the assay was immunoSEQ multiplex PCR. This sample yields a few million clones, of which roughly nine tenths are seen a single time; 0.14% belongs to the top ten. This TCR was sampled from a man between 18 and 35 years old in good health. The source material was naive CD4+ T cells sorted from blood. The subset: CD45RA+ positively selected.

This CDR3 is CASSEAGGNTEAFF. CDR3 nucleotides: TGTGCCAGCTCTGAGGCCGGGGGGAACACTGAAGCTTTCTTT. The chain uses TRBV18 and TRBJ1-1; possible D gene TRBD1, 5 bases. CDR3 length equals 14 residues. With 6 bases removed from V and 1 base from J, the gap between germline ends came to 12 bases. Germline-derived CDR1 and CDR2 are KGHSH and LQKENI. The full variable domain, rest sourced from reference TRBV18 and TRBJ1-1, is NAGVMQNPRHLVRRRGQEARLRCSPMKGHSHVYWYRQLPEEGLKFMVYLQKENIIDESGMPKERFSAEFPKEGPSILRIQQVVRGDSAAYFCASSEAGGNTEAFFGQGTRLTVV.